The entry below describes one T cell receptor (beta chain). This clone was counted a single time. Its target antigen remains unknown. One base away there is no much larger clone; base qualities are not given. Participants in the prospective study were enrolled through a virtual design, were aged roughly 18 to 95 years, and lived in approximately 25 United States geographic areas. Cohort assignment in the prospective study relied on participant-reported clinical history from a screening survey and a study questionnaire. For ImmuneRACE Cohort 3, a participant was defined as recovered based on two consecutive negative NP/OP PCR tests, clearance by a healthcare professional, or resolution of symptoms. Each participant in the prospective study had whole blood, serum and a nasopharyngeal or oropharyngeal swab collected by mobile phlebotomists. Over a 2-month period, participants in the prospective study had the option of providing additional blood draws and questionnaires. Blood samples from the prospective study were shipped frozen or at room temperature prior to DNA extraction.

TCRbeta CDR3 regions were amplified from genomic DNA by means of the immunoSEQ Assay, a bias-controlled multiplex PCR. Processing in the source paper ran as follows. The number of nucleated cells in each sample was estimated by amplification of reference gene primers within the assay. To quantify the absolute abundance of each unique TCRbeta CDR3 rearrangement, sequence reads were collapsed and filtered. Productive Simpson clonality was computed per sample as the square root of Simpson's diversity index over productive rearrangements. Entries here come from immuneACCESS through TCRdb and include only in-frame sequences with V and J called. Some clones fail to appear in such tables; in the studies checked, an unresolved V gene covers under half of the shortfall, and the cause of the remainder is unknown. For V, J and clone size, that table is used; D and trimming come from the DNA. The sample data list around 500,000 clones, and around 89% of these were observed just once. The ten top clones hold less than 2% of the sample.

The entry originates in a study of blood T cell repertoires in COVID-19 (dated by TCRdb to the early 2020s). Looking at the study overall: The collaborator samples originated in the United States, Italy and Spain and spanned the acute and convalescent phases of COVID-19. Deeply sampled blood TCRbeta repertoires from subjects exposed to, actively infected with, or recovered from COVID-19 were included in the dataset. A freely available public database, intended as a resource for researchers studying the immune response to SARS-CoV-2, is where the repertoires were released. The sample metadata nearly always contained a de-identified subject ID, COVID-19 status, age in years and sex. Samples were obtained from the ongoing ImmuneRACE study (first 160 participants) and from 1,254 subjects provided by 6 global collaborators. Where HLA class I and class II types were available, the types were taken from metadata supplied by the sample provider, not from assay-based typing. The prospective study material was composed of cDNA or gDNA derived from T cells, B-cell-depleted T cells, or PBMCs.

On the study overall, not on this receptor specifically: The quantity of clinical and demographic metadata differed by source and by participant and was supplied without curation.

The CDR3 numbers 11 residues from cysteine through phenylalanine. Of all the DNA, just the CDR3 is kept, 33 bases in frame from base 1. Looking up the germline V gene yields CDR1 MDHEN and CDR2 SYDVKM. The junction shows trimming of 6 bases on V and 5 bases on J, plus 4 bases between the germline ends. The sequence was obtained from a woman aged 40 to 55 who had recovered from COVID-19. Sequenced: PBMCs or T cells enriched from blood (not recorded which). The V gene is TRBV28 and the J gene is TRBJ1-4; no D gene call is confident. The CDR3 is CASRRNEKLFF. In nucleotide form, the sequence is TGTGCCAGCAGGCGGAATGAAAAACTGTTTTTT.